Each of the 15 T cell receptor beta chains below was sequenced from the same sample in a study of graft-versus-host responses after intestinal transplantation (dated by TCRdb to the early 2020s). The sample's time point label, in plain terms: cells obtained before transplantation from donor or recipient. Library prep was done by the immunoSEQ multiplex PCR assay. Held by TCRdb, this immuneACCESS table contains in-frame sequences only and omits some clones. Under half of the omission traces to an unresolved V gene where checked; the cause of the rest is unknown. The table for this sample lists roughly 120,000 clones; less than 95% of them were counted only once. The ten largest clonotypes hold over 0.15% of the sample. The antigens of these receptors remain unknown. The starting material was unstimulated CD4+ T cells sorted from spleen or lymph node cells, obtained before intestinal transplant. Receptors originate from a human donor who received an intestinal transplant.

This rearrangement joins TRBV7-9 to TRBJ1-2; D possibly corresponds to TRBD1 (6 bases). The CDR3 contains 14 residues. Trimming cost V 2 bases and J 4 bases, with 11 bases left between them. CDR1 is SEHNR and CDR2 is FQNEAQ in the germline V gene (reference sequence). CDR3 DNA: TGTGCCAGCAGCTTATTAGGACAGCTCTATGGCTACACCTTC. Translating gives CASSLLGQLYGYTF. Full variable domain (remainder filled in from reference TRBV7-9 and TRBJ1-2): DTGVSQNPRHKITKRGQNVTFRCDPISEHNRLYWYRQTLGQGPEFLTYFQNEAQLEKSRLLSDRFSAERPKGSFSTLEIQRTEQGDSAMYLCASSLLGQLYGYTFGSGTRLTVV.

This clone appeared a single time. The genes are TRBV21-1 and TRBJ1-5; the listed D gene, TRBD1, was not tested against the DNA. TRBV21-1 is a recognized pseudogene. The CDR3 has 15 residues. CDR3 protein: CASSKRTGTNQPQHF. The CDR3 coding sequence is TGTGCCAGCAGCAAGAGGACAGGGACGAATCAGCCCCAGCATTTT.

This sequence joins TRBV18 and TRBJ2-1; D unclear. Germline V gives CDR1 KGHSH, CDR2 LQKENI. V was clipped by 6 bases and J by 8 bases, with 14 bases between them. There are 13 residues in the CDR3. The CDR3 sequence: CASSLSLEYEQFF. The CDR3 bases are TGTGCCAGCTCTCTCAGTTTGGAGTATGAGCAGTTCTTC.

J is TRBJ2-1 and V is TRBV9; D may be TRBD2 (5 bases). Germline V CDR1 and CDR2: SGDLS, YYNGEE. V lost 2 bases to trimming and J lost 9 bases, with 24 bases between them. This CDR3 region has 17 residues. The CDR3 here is CASSVGWAGPRGGEQFF. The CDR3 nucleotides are TGTGCCAGCAGCGTGGGATGGGCGGGTCCTCGAGGTGGTGAGCAGTTCTTC.

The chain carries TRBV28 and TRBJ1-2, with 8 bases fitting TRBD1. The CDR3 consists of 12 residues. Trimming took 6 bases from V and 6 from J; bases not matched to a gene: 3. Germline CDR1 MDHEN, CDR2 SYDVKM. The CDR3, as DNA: TGTGCCAGCAGCTCGACAGGGGATGGCTACACCTTC. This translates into CASSSTGDGYTF.

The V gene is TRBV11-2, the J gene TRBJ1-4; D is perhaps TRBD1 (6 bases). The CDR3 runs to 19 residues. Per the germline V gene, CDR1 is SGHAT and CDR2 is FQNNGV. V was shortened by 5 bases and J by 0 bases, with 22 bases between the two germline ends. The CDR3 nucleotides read TGTGCCAGCAGCCCCGGGACAAGGGGTTTAGGGGCAACTAATGAAAAACTGTTTTTT. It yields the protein CASSPGTRGLGATNEKLFF.

The CDR3: CASSGGAGGVGAQYF. CDR3 nucleotide sequence: TGTGCCAGCAGTGGGGGAGCGGGTGGGGTTGGGGCCCAGTACTTC. The genes are TRBV6-4 and TRBJ2-5, with D tentatively TRBD2 (6 bases). The ends were cut back, 4 bases at V and 9 bases at J, with 21 bases in the middle. The CDR3 totals 15 residues. Germline loops: CDR1 MRHNA, CDR2 SNTAGT.

Here the CDR3 reads CASSYETPNTGELFF. The CDR3 coding sequence is TGCGCCAGCAGCTATGAGACACCGAACACCGGGGAGCTGTTTTTT. The rearrangement links TRBV5-1 to TRBJ2-2; D call uncertain. Germline loops: CDR1 SGHRS, CDR2 YFSETQ. V gave up 3 bases and J gave up 0 bases, with 9 bases separating them. The CDR3 covers 15 residues.

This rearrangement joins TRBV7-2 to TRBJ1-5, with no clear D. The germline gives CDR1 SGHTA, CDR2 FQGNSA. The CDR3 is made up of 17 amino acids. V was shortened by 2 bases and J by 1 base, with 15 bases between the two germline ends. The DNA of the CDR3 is TGTGCCAGCAGCTTAACACCGGGAACCTTCAGCAATCAGCCCCAGCATTTT. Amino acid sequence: CASSLTPGTFSNQPQHF.

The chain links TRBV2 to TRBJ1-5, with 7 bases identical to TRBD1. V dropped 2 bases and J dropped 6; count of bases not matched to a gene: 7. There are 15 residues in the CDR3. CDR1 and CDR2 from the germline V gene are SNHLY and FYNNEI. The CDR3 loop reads CASSEPGGRSQPQHF. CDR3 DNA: TGTGCCAGCAGTGAACCAGGGGGTCGCAGTCAGCCCCAGCATTTT.

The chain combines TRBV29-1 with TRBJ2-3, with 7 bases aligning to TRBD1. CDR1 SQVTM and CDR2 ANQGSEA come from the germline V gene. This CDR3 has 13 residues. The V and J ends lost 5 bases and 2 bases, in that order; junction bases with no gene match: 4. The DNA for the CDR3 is TGCAGCGTTAGGACAGGAATCACAGATACGCAGTATTTT. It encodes CSVRTGITDTQYF.

The CDR3 DNA follows: TGCGCCAGCAGCTTGGCCGGACAGGGTAGTAATTCACCCCTCCACTTT. It translates to CASSLAGQGSNSPLHF. The J gene is TRBJ1-6, the V gene TRBV5-1, with TRBD1 identical over 8 bases. Germline loops: CDR1 SGHRS, CDR2 YFSETQ. The CDR3 loop spans 16 amino acids. The ends lost 0 bases at V and 6 bases at J; junction bases unmatched: 5.

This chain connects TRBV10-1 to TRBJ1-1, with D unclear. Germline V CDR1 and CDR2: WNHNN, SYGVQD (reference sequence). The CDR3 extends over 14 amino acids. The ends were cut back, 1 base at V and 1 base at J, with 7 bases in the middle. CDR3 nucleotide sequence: TGCGCCAGCAGTGAGTGCCTACGGAACACTGAAGCTTTCTTT. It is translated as CASSECLRNTEAFF.

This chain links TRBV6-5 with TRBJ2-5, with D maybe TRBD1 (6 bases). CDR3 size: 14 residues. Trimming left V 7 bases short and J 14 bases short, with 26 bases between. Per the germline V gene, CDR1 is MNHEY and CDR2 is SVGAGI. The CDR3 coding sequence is TGTGCCAGCACTCGGTCGGGGTTTAAGGGGGAGCAATACTTC. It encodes CASTRSGFKGEQYF.

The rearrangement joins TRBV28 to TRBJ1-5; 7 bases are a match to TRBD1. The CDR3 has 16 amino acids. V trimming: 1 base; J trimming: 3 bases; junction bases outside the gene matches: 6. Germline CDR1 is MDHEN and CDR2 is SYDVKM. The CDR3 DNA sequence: TGTGCCAGCAGTTTATTGGGGACAGCTCACAATCAGCCCCAGCATTTT. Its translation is CASSLLGTAHNQPQHF.